These 9 T cell receptor beta chains share one sample of origin, sequenced in a study of beta chain features in type 1 diabetes. Sequenced material consisted of expressed TCRB transcripts (all of the isolated RNA was reverse transcribed). Using immunoSEQ multiplex PCR, the repertoire was profiled, and TCRdb retains in-frame clones only, with some absent. Here the sample spans 860,000 or so clones, about a sixth being singletons. Input material: naive CD4+ T cells from blood. Receptors originate from a woman aged 18-29 years in good health.

This clone was picked up a small number of times. This chain connects TRBV29-1 to TRBJ1-4; maybe TRBD1 (6 bases). V lost 5 bases, J lost 7 bases, and 14 bases lay in between. Germline V CDR1 and CDR2: SQVTM, ANQGSEA. This CDR3 is 13 amino acids long. The CDR3 coding sequence is TGCAGCGTTAGAGGGGGGCCGCTTGAAAAACTGTTTTTT. This gives the protein CSVRGGPLEKLFF.

The CDR3 region is CASSGDRVGGKLFF. The CDR3, as DNA: TGTGCCAGCAGTGGAGACAGGGTCGGCGGAAAACTGTTTTTT. V gene TRBV6-1 combines with J gene TRBJ1-4; 7 bases map to TRBD1. The CDR3 runs 14 residues. V gave up 4 bases and J gave up 10 bases; unmatched junction bases: 9. Germline V gives CDR1 MNHNS, CDR2 SASEGT.

This clone was detected a few times. The chain combines TRBV7-2 with TRBJ1-2; TRBD1 matches 7 bases. From germline, CDR1 is SGHTA and CDR2 FQGNSA. This CDR3 is 16 amino acids long. Trimming took 1 base from V and 1 from J; bases not matched to a gene: 6. For the CDR3, the DNA is TGTGCCAGCAGCTTAGTTGGGACAGCGATTAACTATGGCTACACCTTC. Its protein product is CASSLVGTAINYGYTF.

The chain recombines TRBV7-2 with TRBJ2-3, with D perhaps TRBD1 (6 bases). CDR1 and CDR2 from the germline V gene are SGHTA and FQGNSA. CDR3 length equals 14 residues. The V and J ends lost 7 bases and 4 bases respectively, with 15 bases between them. This chain's CDR3 is CASNRAAGADTQYF. DNA of the CDR3: TGTGCCAGCAACCGGGCGGCAGGGGCAGATACGCAGTATTTT.

The chain uses TRBV10-3 and TRBJ1-1, with D perhaps TRBD1 (6 bases). The germline V gene has CDR1 ENHRY and CDR2 SYGVKD. Trimming pared 10 bases from V and 1 base from J, leaving 10 bases between. The CDR3 runs 12 residues. In DNA form, the CDR3 reads TGTGCCACCGGGGGGGCGAACACTGAAGCTTTCTTT. Its translation: CATGGANTEAFF.

Only a few counts were recorded for this clone. The J gene is TRBJ1-1, the V gene TRBV5-6; TRBD1 matches 9 bases. The CDR3 loop spans 16 amino acids. Germline values: CDR1 SGHDT, CDR2 YYEEEE. V lost 3 bases and J lost 2; bases outside the gene matches: 8. The CDR3 bases are TGTGCCAGCAGCTCACGACAGGGGGACGTAAACACTGAAGCTTTCTTT. Protein: CASSSRQGDVNTEAFF.

The J gene is TRBJ2-3, the V gene TRBV9, with D perhaps matching TRBD2 (7 bases). This CDR3 has 16 amino acids. CDR1 is SGDLS and CDR2 is YYNGEE in the germline V gene. Trimming pared 1 base from V and 5 bases from J, leaving 17 bases between. CDR3 nucleotides: TGTGCCAGCAGCGTACTGGCGGGGGCAAGGGGAGATACGCAGTATTTT. Translating it yields CASSVLAGARGDTQYF.

This clone showed up just a few times. The CDR3, as DNA: TGTGCCAGCAGCTCGGGACAATACAATGAGCAGTTCTTC. Its translation is CASSSGQYNEQFF. This chain links TRBV7-3 with TRBJ2-1; TRBD1 is a possible D gene (6 bases). The ends were cut back, 4 bases at V and 4 bases at J, with 8 bases in the middle. This CDR3 is 13 amino acids long. CDR1 is SGHTA, CDR2 FQGTGA, per germline.

CDR3 sequence reads: CSVERKFYGYTF. The CDR3 DNA reads as TGCAGCGTTGAAAGGAAATTCTATGGCTACACCTTC. This chain connects TRBV29-1 to TRBJ1-2, with D hard to call. Trimming took 2 bases from V and 4 from J, leaving 8 bases between them. CDR1 and CDR2 (germline): SQVTM, ANQGSEA. The length of the CDR3 is 12 residues. Full variable domain (missing parts from reference TRBV29-1 and TRBJ1-2): SAVISQKPSRDICQRGTSLTIQCQVDSQVTMMFWYRQQPGQSLTLIATANQGSEATYESGFVIDKFPISRPNLTFSTLTVSNMSPEDSSIYLCSVERKFYGYTFGSGTRLTVV.